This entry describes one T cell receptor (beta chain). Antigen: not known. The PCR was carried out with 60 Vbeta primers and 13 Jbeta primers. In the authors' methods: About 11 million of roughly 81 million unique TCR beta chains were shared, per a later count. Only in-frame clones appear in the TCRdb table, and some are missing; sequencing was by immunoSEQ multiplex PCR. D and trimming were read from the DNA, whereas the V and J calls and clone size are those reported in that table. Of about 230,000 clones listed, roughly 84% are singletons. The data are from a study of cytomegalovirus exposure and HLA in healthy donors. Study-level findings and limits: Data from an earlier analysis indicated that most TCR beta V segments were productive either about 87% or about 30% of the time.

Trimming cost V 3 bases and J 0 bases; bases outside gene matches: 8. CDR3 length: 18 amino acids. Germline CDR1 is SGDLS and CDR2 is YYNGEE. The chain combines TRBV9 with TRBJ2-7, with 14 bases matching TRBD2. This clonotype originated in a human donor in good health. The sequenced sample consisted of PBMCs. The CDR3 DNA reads TGTGCCAGCAGCGCCGGACTAGCGGGAGGACCTTTCTCCTACGAGCAGTACTTC. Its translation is CASSAGLAGGPFSYEQYF.